Listed below are T cell receptor beta chains from one sample, sequenced in a study of blood T cell repertoires in COVID-19. Profiling relied on immunoSEQ multiplex PCR, and the TCRdb table lists in-frame clones only, not all of them. The sample consists of 250,000 to 300,000 clones, around 81% of them appearing once. The specimen was peripheral blood. Receptors originate from a woman aged 60-75 years with active or convalescent COVID-19. Both conserved end residues are part of each CDR3. D genes are given only for firm matches. Size tells how often a clone was seen (once, few, many) or the class of an expanded clone, and some rows leave it out.

CASSLGQGGEQYF,TGCGCCAGCAGCTTGGGACAGGGGGGCGAGCAGTACTTC,TRBD1,few,TRBV5-1,TRBJ2-7
CASSPVTGENTEAFF,TGTGCCAGCTCACCCGTGACAGGGGAAAACACTGAAGCTTTCTTT,TRBD1,NA,TRBV18,TRBJ1-1
CASGNQGAKEQYF,TGTGCCAGCGGAAACCAGGGGGCTAAAGAGCAGTACTTC,TRBD1,NA,TRBV7-3,TRBJ2-7
CASSYSIGTGGISGNTIYF,TGTGCCAGCAGTTACTCGATCGGGACAGGTGGCATCTCTGGAAACACCATATATTTT,TRBD1,NA,TRBV6-2/TRBV6-3,TRBJ1-3
CASSGTSSGELFF,TGCGCCAGCAGTGGGACTAGCTCCGGGGAGCTGTTTTTT,TRBD2,few,TRBV10-2,TRBJ2-2
CASSFLPTGGAGTDTQYF,TGCGCCAGCAGCTTCCTGCCCACCGGGGGGGCCGGCACAGATACGCAGTATTTT,TRBD2,few,TRBV5-1,TRBJ2-3
CASSSGVPDTQYF,TGTGCCAGCAGTTCAGGGGTCCCAGATACGCAGTATTTT,NA,NA,TRBV27,TRBJ2-3
CASSVPEAYGANVLTF,TGTGCCAGCAGTGTCCCGGAAGCGTATGGGGCCAACGTCCTGACTTTC,NA,NA,TRBV2,TRBJ2-6
CASSKPTGGTEAFF,TGTGCCAGCAGCAAACCCACAGGGGGCACTGAAGCTTTCTTT,TRBD1,once,TRBV7-2,TRBJ1-1
CASRDRTQETQYF,TGTGCCAGCAGAGACAGAACCCAAGAGACCCAGTACTTC,NA,NA,TRBV27,TRBJ2-5
CASSQSTPGTGKGETQYF,TGCGCCAGCAGTCAATCGACTCCCGGGACAGGGAAGGGGGAGACCCAGTACTTC,TRBD1,NA,TRBV23-1,TRBJ2-5
CASSRAAGGLTDTQYF,TGCGCCAGCAGCCGTGCAGCGGGGGGACTCACAGATACGCAGTATTTT,TRBD2,NA,TRBV5-1,TRBJ2-3
CAWSENSGLQETQYF,TGTGCCTGGAGTGAAAACTCGGGACTTCAAGAGACCCAGTACTTC,NA,NA,TRBV30,TRBJ2-5
CASSLNIGGEQYF,TGTGCCAGCAGCCTTAATATCGGCGGTGAGCAGTACTTC,NA,NA,TRBV7-8,TRBJ2-7
CASIGHTNTEAFF,TGTGCCAGCATAGGACATACGAACACTGAAGCTTTCTTT,NA,NA,TRBV6-5,TRBJ1-1
CASSLRGGANEQFF,TGTGCCAGCAGCCTTCGGGGGGGGGCCAATGAGCAGTTCTTC,TRBD2,once,TRBV3-1/TRBV3-2,TRBJ2-1
CASSQGTGSYQPQHF,TGCGCCAGCAGCCAAGGGACAGGATCCTATCAGCCCCAGCATTTT,TRBD1,NA,TRBV4-3,TRBJ1-5
CASSSRGFYEQYF,TGTGCCAGCAGTTCCAGGGGTTTCTACGAGCAGTACTTC,NA,NA,TRBV27,TRBJ2-7
CASSSNGGSGADTQYF,TGTGCCAGCAGTTCCAATGGGGGGTCAGGCGCAGATACGCAGTATTTT,NA,NA,TRBV28,TRBJ2-3
CASTNRVGGYTEAFF,TGTGCCAGCACCAACAGGGTAGGGGGCTACACTGAAGCTTTCTTT,TRBD1,NA,TRBV11-1,TRBJ1-1
CASSLDRGAEGYTF,TGTGCCAGCAGCTTAGACAGGGGCGCGGAAGGCTACACCTTC,TRBD1,NA,TRBV7-8,TRBJ1-2
CSVRGQGNGELFF,TGCAGCGTCCGAGGACAGGGTAATGGGGAGCTGTTTTTT,TRBD1,NA,TRBV29-1,TRBJ2-2
CASSAPGRGPYNEQFF,TGTGCCAGCAGCGCCCCGGGCAGGGGTCCCTACAATGAGCAGTTCTTC,NA,NA,TRBV5-4,TRBJ2-1
CASSISYRRGGTNTQYF,TGTGCCAGTAGTATATCCTACCGGCGGGGGGGCACGAATACGCAGTATTTT,TRBD2,NA,TRBV19,TRBJ2-3
CASSPTSGVWGYTF,TGTGCCAGCAGCCCCACTTCCGGGGTTTGGGGCTACACCTTC,NA,NA,TRBV7-6,TRBJ1-2
CASSPLPTDTQYF,TGTGCCAGCAGCCCCCTTCCTACAGATACGCAGTATTTT,NA,few,TRBV28,TRBJ2-3
CASSLGQNYGYTF,TGTGCCAGCAGCTTAGGACAGAACTATGGCTACACCTTC,NA,many,TRBV7-8,TRBJ1-2
CASSLVRGFYNEQFF,TGTGCCAGCAGCTTAGTACGGGGGTTCTACAATGAGCAGTTCTTC,NA,NA,TRBV11-2,TRBJ2-1
CASSPSGAGYTF,TGTGCCAGCAGTCCCTCAGGGGCCGGCTACACCTTC,NA,NA,TRBV27,TRBJ1-2
CASSFGGYQPQHF,TGTGCCAGCAGTTTTGGGGGGTATCAGCCCCAGCATTTT,NA,NA,TRBV12-3/TRBV12-4,TRBJ1-5
CASSQERRDRTTDTQYF,TGTGCCAGCAGCCAAGAGAGACGGGACAGGACCACAGATACGCAGTATTTT,TRBD1,NA,TRBV3-1/TRBV3-2,TRBJ2-3
CASSPSPGGRNEQFF,TGTGCCAGCAGCCCCTCTCCGGGGGGGCGGAATGAGCAGTTCTTC,TRBD2,NA,TRBV7-2,TRBJ2-1
CASPLGLANTGELFF,TGTGCAAGTCCCTTGGGACTAGCAAACACCGGGGAGCTGTTTTTT,NA,few,TRBV12-2,TRBJ2-2
CASSQGDTQYF,TGTGCCAGCAGCCAGGGGGATACGCAGTATTTT,NA,NA,TRBV7-8,TRBJ2-3
CASSLDSNEQFF,TGCGCCAGCAGCTTGGACAGCAATGAGCAGTTCTTC,NA,NA,TRBV5-1,TRBJ2-1
CAWSVRHYSNQPQHF,TGTGCCTGGAGTGTGCGGCATTATAGCAATCAGCCCCAGCATTTT,NA,once,TRBV30,TRBJ1-5
CASSFGQGAGEKLFF,TGCGCCAGCAGCTTCGGACAGGGGGCAGGTGAAAAACTGTTTTTT,TRBD1,NA,TRBV5-1,TRBJ1-4
CASGLVLSTSGGVIGELFF,TGTGCTAGTGGTTTGGTACTCTCGACTAGCGGGGGGGTAATCGGGGAGCTGTTTTTT,TRBD2,NA,TRBV12-5,TRBJ2-2
CASSPTSGGDNEQFF,TGTGCCAGCAGCCCCACTAGCGGGGGGGACAATGAGCAGTTCTTC,TRBD2,NA,TRBV7-9,TRBJ2-1
CASSPPLGSSYEQYF,TGTGCCAGCAGTCCCCCACTAGGGAGCTCCTACGAGCAGTACTTC,NA,NA,TRBV6-5,TRBJ2-7
CASSLSINTPLHF,TGCGCCAGCAGCTTGTCTATCAATACACCCCTCCACTTT,NA,once,TRBV5-1,TRBJ1-6
CASHGGGIYGYTF,TGTGCCAGCCACGGGGGGGGGATCTATGGCTACACCTTC,NA,few,TRBV6-5,TRBJ1-2
CASSIGSEETQYF,TGTGCCAGTAGTATAGGGTCGGAAGAGACCCAGTACTTC,NA,NA,TRBV19,TRBJ2-5
CASRLTGGGYNEQFF,TGTGCCAGCAGACTCACAGGGGGGGGGTACAATGAGCAGTTCTTC,NA,NA,TRBV3-1/TRBV3-2,TRBJ2-1
CASRQGLNTGELFF,TGTGCCAGCAGACAGGGATTGAACACCGGGGAGCTGTTTTTT,NA,NA,TRBV28,TRBJ2-2
CAWDLGLAGPRTQYF,TGTGCCTGGGATCTTGGACTAGCGGGGCCCCGGACCCAGTACTTC,TRBD2,NA,TRBV30,TRBJ2-5
CASSQGRATNTEAFF,TGTGCCAGCAGCCAAGGGAGGGCGACGAACACTGAAGCTTTCTTT,NA,NA,TRBV4-2,TRBJ1-1
CASSTSKGQNVHSPLHF,TGTGCCAGTAGTACCTCTAAGGGACAGAATGTGCATTCACCCCTCCACTTT,TRBD1,NA,TRBV19,TRBJ1-6
CASSGWRANTGELFF,TGTGCCAGCAGCGGATGGAGGGCGAACACCGGGGAGCTGTTTTTT,NA,medium-sized,TRBV7-9,TRBJ2-2
CASSLDRQGNEQFF,TGTGCCAGCAGCTTAGACCGCCAGGGCAATGAGCAGTTCTTC,NA,NA,TRBV11-2,TRBJ2-1
CASSNAGGGQKEKLFF,TGTGCCAGCAGTAACGCAGGGGGTGGGCAGAAGGAAAAACTGTTTTTT,TRBD1,NA,TRBV27,TRBJ1-4
CASSITPRQGSNYGYTF,TGTGCCAGTAGTATAACGCCCCGACAGGGTTCAAACTATGGCTACACCTTC,TRBD1,NA,TRBV19,TRBJ1-2
CASSSPSGRGAGNEQFF,TGTGCCAGCAGCTCCCCCTCTGGGCGGGGGGCCGGCAATGAGCAGTTCTTC,TRBD2,once,TRBV7-9,TRBJ2-1
CASSPPVVGGVYGYTF,TGTGCCAGCTCACCACCGGTGGTAGGGGGCGTCTATGGCTACACCTTC,TRBD1,NA,TRBV18,TRBJ1-2
CASSQGQNTEAFF,TGTGCCAGCAGCCAAGGACAGAACACTGAAGCTTTCTTT,NA,NA,TRBV4-2,TRBJ1-1